This T cell receptor beta chain emerged from a study of cytomegalovirus exposure and HLA in healthy donors. Findings and caveats of the study: Later findings reportedly placed an Asian-associated ancestry cluster below the approximately 670-donor mean for N-insertions. Using the classifier, cytomegalovirus status was reportedly diagnosed with high specificity and sensitivity. A later analysis linked a missense DCLRE1C variant to TCR beta V- and J-gene trimming.

Donors consisted of healthy bone marrow donors. Researchers ran the PCR with 60 Vbeta and 13 Jbeta primers. The repertoire was sequenced with immunoSEQ multiplex PCR; TCRdb's copy has only in-frame clones and lacks some. The table lists over 100,000 clones, around 80% of them singletons. Trimming took 0 bases from V and 0 from J; bases not matched to a gene: 4. The CDR3 length is 16 residues. CDR1 is MGHRA and CDR2 is YSYEKL in the germline V gene. Worth noting for this clone: Its antigen is undetermined.

This chain connects TRBV4-1 to TRBJ2-7; 8 positions match TRBD2. The sequence derives from a female donor in good health and CMV-seronegative. Sample: PBMCs. The DNA for the CDR3 is TGCGCCAGCAGCCAAGATGTAGCGGGGCCCTCCTACGAGCAGTACTTC. Translation gives CASSQDVAGPSYEQYF.